These T cell receptor beta chains were read from a single sample in a study of beta chain features in type 1 diabetes. Repertoires were generated with immunoSEQ multiplex PCR, while TCRdb's copy carries only in-frame clones and drops some. The repertoire has hundreds of thousands of clones, around 15% of them found once; the top ten carry approximately 0.087%. Sequencing was performed on naive CD4+ T cells from blood. These receptor sequences come from a young man in good health. CDR3s include the opening cysteine and the closing phenylalanine or tryptophan. The D gene is left open where the match is weak. Size is omitted from some rows. Given values are once, few, many or a class for expanded clones.

size: -; J: TRBJ1-4; D: -; V: TRBV4-1; DNA: TGCGCCAGCAGCCCGCTCGGACTAGGAAATGAAAAACTGTTTTTT; CDR3: CASSPLGLGNEKLFF
size: few; J: TRBJ1-2; D: -; V: TRBV12-2; DNA: TGTGCAAGTCGCCTAGAGCTATGGAGGGATCGCTATGGCTACACCTTC; CDR3: CASRLELWRDRYGYTF
size: -; J: TRBJ2-5; D: TRBD2; V: TRBV9; DNA: TGTGCCAGCAGCGTAGGAGGATTAGCGGGTCAAGAGACCCAGTACTTC; CDR3: CASSVGGLAGQETQYF
size: -; J: TRBJ2-7; D: TRBD1; V: TRBV5-1; DNA: TGCGCCAGCAGCGGACCGGGACAGGGAGGACGCGAGCAGTACTTC; CDR3: CASSGPGQGGREQYF
size: few; J: TRBJ1-1; D: -; V: TRBV9; DNA: TGTGCCAGCAGCGTAGGGGTGGGGACATCAAACACTGAAGCTTTCTTT; CDR3: CASSVGVGTSNTEAFF
size: -; J: TRBJ2-7; D: -; V: TRBV18; DNA: TGTGCCAGCTCACCACCGGCAGCATATTACGAGCAGTACTTC; CDR3: CASSPPAAYYEQYF
size: -; J: TRBJ2-1; D: -; V: TRBV4-2; DNA: TGTGCCAGCAGCCAAGATCGGCAGGAGTTCAATGAGCAGTTCTTC; CDR3: CASSQDRQEFNEQFF
size: -; J: TRBJ1-4; D: -; V: TRBV14; DNA: TGTGCCAGCAGCCGCGGGGGCAGGGTCACTGAAAAACTGTTTTTT; CDR3: CASSRGGRVTEKLFF
size: -; J: TRBJ1-2; D: TRBD1; V: TRBV4-3; DNA: TGCGCCAGCAGCCAACCCCGGGACAGGGAAGCTAACTATGGCTACACCTTC; CDR3: CASSQPRDREANYGYTF
size: few; J: TRBJ2-7; D: -; V: TRBV10-3; DNA: TGTGCCACCGGGTTCGGTGGAGATACCTACGAGCAGTACTTC; CDR3: CATGFGGDTYEQYF
size: -; J: TRBJ1-3; D: -; V: TRBV18; DNA: TGTGCCAGCTCACCGGACCGGGCCGGGGGCACCATATATTTT; CDR3: CASSPDRAGGTIYF
size: few; J: TRBJ1-1; D: -; V: TRBV5-1; DNA: TGCGCCAGCAGCTTGAACGGCATGAACACTGAAGCTTTCTTT; CDR3: CASSLNGMNTEAFF
size: few; J: TRBJ2-1; D: -; V: TRBV7-2; DNA: TGTGCCAGCAGCGTCTATGCCGGGGGCAATGAGCAGTTCTTC; CDR3: CASSVYAGGNEQFF
size: -; J: TRBJ2-5; D: -; V: TRBV4-1; DNA: TGCGCCATCTCATCTTGTCGGAGCAGCGCCAATCCCCAAGAGACCCAGTACTTC; CDR3: CAISSCRSSANPQETQYF
size: few; J: TRBJ1-3; D: TRBD1; V: TRBV29-1; DNA: TGCAGCGTCGCCGGGACAGTAGACGGAAACACCATATATTTT; CDR3: CSVAGTVDGNTIYF
size: few; J: TRBJ2-1; D: -; V: TRBV7-2; DNA: TGTGCCAGCAGCTTAGCAGGGGCTCTTGAGCAGTTCTTC; CDR3: CASSLAGALEQFF
size: -; J: TRBJ1-1; D: TRBD1; V: TRBV2; DNA: TGTGCCAGCAGTGAGGGACAGGGGTTCACTGAAGCTTTCTTT; CDR3: CASSEGQGFTEAFF
size: -; J: TRBJ1-4; D: -; V: TRBV5-1; DNA: TGCGCCAGCAAGGTCGGGACATTTAATGAAAAACTGTTTTTT; CDR3: CASKVGTFNEKLFF
size: -; J: TRBJ1-5; D: -; V: TRBV9; DNA: TGTGCCAGCAGCGTAGCCGGAGATAGCAATCAGCCCCAGCATTTT; CDR3: CASSVAGDSNQPQHF
size: few; J: TRBJ2-7; D: TRBD1; V: TRBV4-1; DNA: TGCGCCAGCAGCCAACCCGGGACAGGGCTCTCCTACGAGCAGTACTTC; CDR3: CASSQPGTGLSYEQYF
size: -; J: TRBJ1-2; D: -; V: TRBV12-2; DNA: TGTGCAAGTCGCTCCCTGGCAACAGGAAGCAATAACTATGGCTACACCTTC; CDR3: CASRSLATGSNNYGYTF
size: few; J: TRBJ2-3; D: -; V: TRBV6-5; DNA: TGTGCCAGCAGTTACGTAGTAGATACGCAGTATTTT; CDR3: CASSYVVDTQYF
size: -; J: TRBJ1-2; D: -; V: TRBV6-5; DNA: TGTGCCAGCAGTACCGCTGGCCCCCAGTTCTATGGCTACACCTTC; CDR3: CASSTAGPQFYGYTF
size: -; J: TRBJ1-2; D: TRBD1; V: TRBV7-2; DNA: TGTGCCAGCAGCTTTATGGGACAGAACTATGGCTACACCTTC; CDR3: CASSFMGQNYGYTF
size: -; J: TRBJ1-5; D: -; V: TRBV18; DNA: TGTGCCAGCTCACCTCGGGGGGGCCGGGATCGGCAGCCCCAGCATTTT; CDR3: CASSPRGGRDRQPQHF
size: -; J: TRBJ2-3; D: -; V: TRBV2; DNA: TGTGCCAGCAGTGAAGCTAGAAGCACAGATACGCAGTATTTT; CDR3: CASSEARSTDTQYF
size: -; J: TRBJ2-5; D: -; V: TRBV20-1; DNA: TGCAGTGCCGGTTGGCAAGAGACCCAGTACTTC; CDR3: CSAGWQETQYF
size: few; J: TRBJ2-1; D: -; V: TRBV7-3; DNA: TGTGCCAGCAGCTTAACAGGGTCCTCCTACAATGAGCAGTTCTTC; CDR3: CASSLTGSSYNEQFF
size: few; J: TRBJ2-2; D: -; V: TRBV27; DNA: TGTGCCAGCAGTCTGGGACCTGGCCTCCCCGGGGAGCTGTTTTTT; CDR3: CASSLGPGLPGELFF